This T cell receptor beta chain was recovered during a study of blood T cell repertoires in COVID-19. Study overall: Samples representing acute and convalescent COVID-19 were sourced from the United States, Italy and Spain.

Data came from immunoSEQ multiplex PCR; TCRdb stores just in-frame clones and leaves some out. Of fewer than 250,000 clones listed, 83% are singletons. The CDR3 length is 14 residues. Germline V gives CDR1 SNHLY, CDR2 FYNNEI. Trimming cost V 6 bases and J 2 bases; bases outside gene matches: 3. With regard to this clone: Different DNA sequences within this sample yield the same CDR3.

The sequenced sample consisted of peripheral blood. This chain links TRBV2 with TRBJ1-5; 8 positions match TRBD1. This TCR derives from a human donor in a cohort sampled during active COVID-19. The CDR3 is CASRETGGNQPQHF. The DNA of the CDR3 is TGTGCCAGCAGAGAGACAGGGGGCAATCAGCCCCAGCATTTT.